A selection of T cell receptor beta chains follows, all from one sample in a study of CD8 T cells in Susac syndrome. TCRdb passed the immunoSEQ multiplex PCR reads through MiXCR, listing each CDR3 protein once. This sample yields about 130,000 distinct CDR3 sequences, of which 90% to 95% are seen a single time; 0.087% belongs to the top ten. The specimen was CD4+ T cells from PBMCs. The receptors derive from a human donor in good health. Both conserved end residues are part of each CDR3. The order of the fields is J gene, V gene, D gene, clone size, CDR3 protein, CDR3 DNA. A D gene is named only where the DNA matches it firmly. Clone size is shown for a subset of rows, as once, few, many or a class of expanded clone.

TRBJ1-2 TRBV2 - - CASRPQTGSSGYTF TGTGCCAGCCGACCCCAAACAGGGTCCAGTGGCTACACCTTC
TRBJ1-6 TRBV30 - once CAWRDPGSPRPLHF TGTGCCTGGAGGGACCCCGGGTCCCCTCGACCCCTCCACTTT
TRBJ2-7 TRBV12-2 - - CASRLATMGQSRSYEQYF TGTGCAAGTCGCTTAGCGACTATGGGGCAGTCCCGATCCTACGAGCAGTACTTC
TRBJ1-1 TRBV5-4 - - CASSLVGPNTEAFF TGTGCCAGCAGCTTGGTGGGCCCAAACACTGAAGCTTTCTTT
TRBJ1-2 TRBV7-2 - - CASSLGGPSSPRYTF TGTGCCAGCAGCTTGGGGGGACCTTCAAGCCCCCGCTACACCTTC
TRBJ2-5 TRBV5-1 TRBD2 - CASSLEPSGSGETQYF TGCGCCAGCAGCTTGGAGCCTAGCGGGAGTGGAGAGACCCAGTACTTC
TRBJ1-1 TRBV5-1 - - CASSLARLNTEAFF TGCGCCAGCAGCTTGGCCAGGTTGAACACTGAAGCTTTCTTT
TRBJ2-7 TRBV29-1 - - CSVWTTRSYEQYF TGCAGCGTTTGGACCACGAGGAGCTACGAGCAGTACTTC
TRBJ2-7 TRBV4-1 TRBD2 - CASRGLARQEQYF TGCGCCAGCAGAGGACTAGCGAGACAGGAGCAGTACTTC
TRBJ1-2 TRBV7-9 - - CASSLAGGDYGYTF TGTGCCAGCAGCTTAGCTGGAGGGGACTATGGCTACACCTTC
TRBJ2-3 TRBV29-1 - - CSVVGREPLEEQYF TGCAGCGTTGTTGGGCGGGAACCTTTGGAAGAGCAGTATTTT
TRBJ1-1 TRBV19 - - CASSSPRGRTENTEAFF TGTGCCAGTAGTTCCCCCAGGGGCCGCACGGAAAACACTGAAGCTTTCTTT
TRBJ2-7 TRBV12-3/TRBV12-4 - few CASSLVGSYEQYF TGTGCCAGCAGTTTAGTGGGTTCCTACGAGCAGTACTTC
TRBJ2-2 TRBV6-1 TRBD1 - CASSATGAGELFF TGTGCCAGCAGTGCGACAGGGGCCGGGGAGCTGTTTTTT
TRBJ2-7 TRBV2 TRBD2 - CASRPRGTSGMDEQYF TGTGCCAGCAGACCCAGAGGGACTAGCGGGATGGACGAGCAGTACTTC
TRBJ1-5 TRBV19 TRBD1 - CASSPNGGQGGNQPQHF TGTGCCAGTAGTCCCAACGGGGGACAGGGAGGCAATCAGCCCCAGCATTTT
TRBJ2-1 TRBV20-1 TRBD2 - CSARASVKLAGLEQFF TGCAGTGCTAGAGCATCCGTCAAGCTAGCGGGATTAGAGCAGTTCTTC
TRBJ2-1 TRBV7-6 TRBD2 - CASSLFSGSGNEQFF TGTGCCAGCAGCTTATTTAGCGGGAGTGGCAATGAGCAGTTCTTC
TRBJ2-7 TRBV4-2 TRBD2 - CASSPGTSDSYEQYF TGTGCCAGCAGCCCAGGGACTAGCGACTCCTACGAGCAGTACTTC
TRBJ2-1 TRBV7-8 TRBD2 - CASNPYRIAGAYEQFF TGTGCCAGCAACCCTTATCGAATAGCGGGAGCCTATGAGCAGTTCTTC
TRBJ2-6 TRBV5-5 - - CASSFPGAGANVLTF TGTGCCAGCAGCTTCCCAGGGGCTGGGGCCAACGTCCTGACTTTC
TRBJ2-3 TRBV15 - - CATSRVGESTDTQYF TGTGCCACCAGCAGAGTCGGGGAAAGCACAGATACGCAGTATTTT
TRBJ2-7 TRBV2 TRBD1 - CASRAYTRDRGNEQYF TGTGCCAGCAGGGCTTATACCCGGGACAGGGGGAACGAGCAGTACTTC
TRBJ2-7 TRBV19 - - CASSNPAQSSYEQYF TGTGCCAGTAGTAACCCGGCTCAGAGCTCCTACGAGCAGTACTTC
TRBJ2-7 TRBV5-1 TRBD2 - CASSPNSGSIYEQYF TGCGCCAGCAGCCCGAATAGCGGGAGTATCTACGAGCAGTACTTC
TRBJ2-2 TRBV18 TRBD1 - CASSRAIPGQGNTGELFF TGTGCCAGCTCACGCGCCATTCCGGGACAGGGAAACACCGGGGAGCTGTTTTTT
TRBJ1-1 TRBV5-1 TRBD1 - CASSPGTGSPEAFF TGCGCCAGCAGCCCCGGGACAGGGTCGCCTGAAGCTTTCTTT
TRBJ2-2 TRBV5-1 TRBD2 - CASSFRAGGAGELFF TGCGCCAGCAGCTTTCGAGCGGGAGGAGCCGGGGAGCTGTTTTTT
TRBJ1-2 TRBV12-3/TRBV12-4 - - CASRPQVGGYTF TGTGCCAGCAGGCCACAGGTTGGCGGCTACACCTTC
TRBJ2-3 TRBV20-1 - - CSALNTDTQYF TGCAGTGCCCTGAACACAGATACGCAGTATTTT
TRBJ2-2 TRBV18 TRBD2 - CASSPPTSGRAAGELFF TGTGCCAGCTCACCCCCGACTAGCGGGAGGGCCGCCGGGGAGCTGTTTTTT
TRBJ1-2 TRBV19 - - CASSTVFSDGYTF TGTGCCAGTAGTACAGTTTTTTCGGATGGCTACACCTTC
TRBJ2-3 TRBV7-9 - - CASSSIQRRGWSDTQYF TGTGCCAGCAGCTCGATACAGCGAAGGGGATGGTCAGATACGCAGTATTTT
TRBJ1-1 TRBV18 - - CASSRAGTTNTEAFF TGTGCCAGCTCACGGGCCGGGACTACCAACACTGAAGCTTTCTTT
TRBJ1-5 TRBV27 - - CASSPLDRDSNQPQHF TGTGCCAGCAGTCCGCTTGACAGAGATAGCAATCAGCCCCAGCATTTT
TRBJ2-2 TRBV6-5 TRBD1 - CASLLYLQGDGGEPFF TGTGCCAGCTTACTCTACCTACAGGGGGACGGCGGGGAGCCTTTTTTT
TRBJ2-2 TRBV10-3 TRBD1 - CAISTTGTGFTGELFF TGTGCCATCTCCACTACCGGGACAGGGTTCACCGGGGAGCTGTTTTTT
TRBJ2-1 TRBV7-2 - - CASSLGGSYYNEQFF TGTGCCAGCAGCTTAGGGGGGTCCTACTACAATGAGCAGTTCTTC
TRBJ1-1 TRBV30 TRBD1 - CAWSPASRTGNTEAFF TGTGCCTGGAGTCCCGCCAGCAGGACAGGGAACACTGAAGCTTTCTTT
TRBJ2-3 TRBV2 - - CASSTNSRNTQYF TGTGCCAGCAGTACTAATAGCAGAAATACGCAGTATTTT
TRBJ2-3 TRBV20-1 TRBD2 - CSARAGTSIADKQYF TGCAGTGCTAGAGCCGGGACTAGCATTGCAGATAAGCAGTATTTT
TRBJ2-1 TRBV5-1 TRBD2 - CASSSGAGGLYNEQFF TGCGCCAGCAGCTCCGGGGCGGGAGGCCTTTACAATGAGCAGTTCTTC
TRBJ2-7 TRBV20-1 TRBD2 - CSALTSGYSYEQYF TGCAGTGCCCTGACTAGCGGTTACTCCTACGAGCAGTACTTC
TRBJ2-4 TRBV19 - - CASSARGQSGVDIQYF TGTGCCAGTAGTGCCAGGGGCCAATCGGGGGTGGACATTCAGTACTTC
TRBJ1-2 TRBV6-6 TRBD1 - CASSQRQGSGYTF TGTGCCAGCAGTCAAAGACAGGGGAGCGGCTACACCTTC
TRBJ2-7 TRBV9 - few CASSVVPRPSPYEQYF TGTGCCAGCAGCGTAGTACCCAGACCATCTCCCTACGAGCAGTACTTC
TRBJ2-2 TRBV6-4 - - CASSDGSMLGGELFF TGTGCCAGCAGTGACGGGTCCATGCTTGGCGGGGAGCTGTTTTTT
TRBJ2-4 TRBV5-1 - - CASSPEGAGLAKNIQYF TGCGCCAGCAGCCCCGAGGGTGCGGGACTAGCCAAAAACATTCAGTACTTC
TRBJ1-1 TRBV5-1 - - CASSFLTANTEAFF TGCGCCAGCAGCTTCCTCACTGCGAACACTGAAGCTTTCTTT
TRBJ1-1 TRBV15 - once CATSRDIETEAFF TGTGCCACCAGCAGAGATATAGAAACTGAAGCTTTCTTT
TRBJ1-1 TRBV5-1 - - CASSLVETEAFF TGCGCCAGCAGCTTGGTGGAGACTGAAGCTTTCTTT